One sample yielded the 27 T cell receptor beta chains listed below, sequenced in a study of vaccination and CD4 T cells after COVID-19. Sequencing of cultured CD4+ T cell DNA used the Oncomine TCR Beta short-read assay. One entry per CDR3 protein, called by TCRdb with MiXCR from the PCR reads. The table lists about 16,000 distinct CDR3 sequences, more than 30% of them singletons. The antigens these receptors bind are not known. Sample treatment: roughly ten-day PBMC culture with coronavirus spike peptide pools or control peptides (ViraFEST assay). Sequencing was performed on CD4+ T cells from blood, cultured in vitro, taken before SARS-CoV-2 vaccination. The receptors come from a human donor who received a COVID-19 vaccine.

This sequence joins TRBV20-1 and TRBJ2-3; D remains unclear. The CDR3 consists of 14 residues. Germline loops: CDR1 DFQATT, CDR2 SNEGSKA (reference sequence). With 6 bases removed from V and 4 bases from J, the gap between germline ends came to 17 bases. In DNA, the CDR3 is TGCAGTGCCGGAAAGGGTTTTCAGGCAGATACGCAGTATTTT. Translated, it gives CSAGKGFQADTQYF.

The CDR3 nucleotides read TGTGCCACCACCGGAGACAGGGGTGACGGGGAGCTGTTTTTT. It translates to CATTGDRGDGELFF. J is TRBJ2-2 and V is TRBV15, with 8 bases that match TRBD1. CDR3 length: 14 residues. V trimming: 7 bases; J trimming: 7 bases; junction bases outside the gene matches: 8. CDR1 is LNHNV, CDR2 YYDKDF, per germline (reference sequence).

The J gene is TRBJ2-7, the V gene TRBV18, with TRBD1 identical over 8 bases. The CDR3 has 17 residues. CDR1 and CDR2 from the germline V gene are KGHSH and LQKENI. Trimming removed 2 bases from V and 0 bases from J; junction bases left unmatched: 9. CDR3 coding DNA: TGTGCCAGCTCACCAATCGCGACAGGGGCGTCCTCCTACGAGCAGTACTTC. Its translation: CASSPIATGASSYEQYF.

This clonotype was detected only a few times. The chain combines TRBV18 with TRBJ1-1; no firm D call. The CDR3 length is 14 residues. V was cut by 1 base and J by 3 bases, with 9 bases left in between. Germline CDR1 reads KGHSH; CDR2 reads LQKENI. The CDR3 loop is CASSPRSRDTEAFF. CDR3 sequence (DNA): TGTGCCAGCTCACCACGGTCGAGGGACACTGAAGCTTTCTTT.

This rearrangement joins TRBV5-1 to TRBJ2-7; 9 nucleotides agree with TRBD1. The germline CDR1 and CDR2 sequences are SGHRS and YFSETQ. CDR3 length equals 14 residues. With V trimmed by 3 bases and J by 2 bases, 3 bases remained unmatched. The CDR3 spells CASSSGQGTYEQYF. For the CDR3, the DNA is TGCGCCAGCAGCTCTGGACAGGGGACCTACGAGCAGTACTTC.

The chain combines TRBV11-2 with TRBJ2-7, with D possibly matching TRBD2 (7 bases). Trimming took off 3 bases at V and 3 bases at J, with 15 bases between the two ends. Germline V CDR1 and CDR2: SGHAT, FQNNGV. The CDR3 spans 15 residues. CDR3 DNA sequence: TGTGCCAGCAGCTTCTCGGGGGGCGAAGACTACGAGCAGTACTTC. This codes for CASSFSGGEDYEQYF.

The chain uses TRBV2 and TRBJ2-5; 7 bases fit TRBD2. Germline V lookup: CDR1 SNHLY, CDR2 FYNNEI. The CDR3 has 17 residues. V lost 2 bases to trimming and J lost 6 bases; unmatched junction nucleotides: 15. This chain's CDR3 is CASSELPSGAIRKTQYF. The CDR3 DNA reads TGTGCCAGCAGTGAACTCCCGAGCGGGGCTATACGAAAGACCCAGTACTTC.

The V call is TRBV12-3 or TRBV12-4, the J call TRBJ2-3; 8 bases line up with TRBD2. Unmatched junction bases numbered 25, after V lost 5 bases and J lost 6 bases. This CDR3 is built from 20 residues. CDR3 sequence (DNA): TGTGCCAGCAGTCCCCGGAGGAGTAGCGGGGCGGGAACCCGAGGGGATACGCAGTATTTT. Residues: CASSPRRSSGAGTRGDTQYF.

This clonotype was picked up a small number of times. As DNA, the CDR3 is TGCAGTGCTAGAGAGTACTATGGCTACACCTTC. This encodes CSAREYYGYTF. The chain links TRBV20-1 to TRBJ1-2; no definite D call. Trimming stripped 0 bases from V and 3 bases from J, with 2 bases between. The CDR3 totals 11 residues. CDR1 is DFQATT and CDR2 is SNEGSKA in the germline V gene (reference sequence).

This clonotype was picked up a small number of times. V is TRBV7-8 and J is TRBJ1-2; perhaps TRBD1 as D (5 bases). The V gene's germline CDR1 is SGHVS and CDR2 FQNEAQ. V lost 5 bases to trimming and J lost 6 bases, with 13 bases between them. This CDR3 has 13 amino acids. The CDR3 region has the DNA TGTGCCAGCAGCCCGTCAGGGTTACATGGCTACACCTTC. Translating gives CASSPSGLHGYTF.

Within the sample, this clonotype is medium-sized. The chain uses TRBV24-1 and TRBJ2-5, with a tentative D call TRBD1 (6 bases). Trimming left V 4 bases short and J 4 bases short, with 12 bases between. Germline V gene lookup returns CDR1 KGHDR and CDR2 SFDVKD. This CDR3 region has 14 residues. The chain's CDR3 is CATSDPTGIETQYF. In DNA form, the CDR3 reads TGTGCCACCAGTGACCCTACAGGGATAGAGACCCAGTACTTC.

V usage is TRBV20-1 and J usage is TRBJ2-5, with TRBD2 identical over 8 bases. The CDR3 sequence is 14 residues long. Looked up from germline, CDR1 is DFQATT and CDR2 is SNEGSKA (reference sequence). The V and J ends lost 2 bases and 5 bases, in that order; junction bases with no gene match: 7. CDR3 protein: CSARTRGGLETQYF. In nucleotides, the CDR3 is TGCAGTGCTAGAACCCGCGGGGGGCTGGAGACCCAGTACTTC.

The chain employs TRBV10-3 and TRBJ2-5; maybe TRBD1 (5 bases). Germline lookup yields CDR1 ENHRY and CDR2 SYGVKD. Trimming took 2 bases from V and 5 from J, leaving 12 bases between them. The CDR3 extends over 14 amino acids. This CDR3 is CAISEGVGHETQYF. Here the CDR3 DNA reads TGTGCCATCAGTGAGGGGGTGGGGCACGAGACCCAGTACTTC.

V usage is TRBV5-4 and J usage is TRBJ1-4; maybe TRBD1 (6 bases). Trimming shortened V by 4 bases and J by 8 bases, and 15 bases separated the two germline ends. The CDR3 length is 14 residues. CDR1 is SGHNT, CDR2 YYREEE, per germline (reference sequence). The CDR3 nucleotides read TGTGCCAGCAGCCGCGGAGGGGGTGGGGAAAAACTGTTTTTT. Translated, it gives CASSRGGGGEKLFF.

This clonotype has only a few counts. The chain carries TRBV7-9 and TRBJ2-3; no firm D call. This CDR3 is built from 12 residues. Germline CDR1 reads SEHNR; CDR2 reads FQNEAQ (reference sequence). Trimming took off 3 bases at V and 10 bases at J, with 11 bases between the two ends. The DNA for the CDR3 is TGTGCCAGCAGCTTGTCTAGTCCTGCGCAGTATTTT. Translation: CASSLSSPAQYF.

The V gene is TRBV6-1, the J gene TRBJ2-1, with D perhaps TRBD1 (8 bases). Trimming stripped 4 bases from V and 7 bases from J, with 11 bases between. Germline loops: CDR1 MNHNS, CDR2 SASEGT. The CDR3 runs 13 residues. The CDR3 DNA reads as TGTGCCAGCAGTGCACAGGGGGGGAATGAGCAGTTCTTC. It specifies CASSAQGGNEQFF.

This clonotype has just a few counts. The chain recombines TRBV20-1 with TRBJ2-4; possibly TRBD2 for D (5 bases). CDR3 length: 15 amino acids. Between the trimmed V and J ends, which lost 0 bases and 2 bases, there was a span of 11 bases. Per germline, CDR1 DFQATT and CDR2 SNEGSKA (reference sequence). The CDR3 bases are TGCAGTGCTAGAGATTTCGAGGGAACCAAAAACATTCAGTACTTC. Its protein is CSARDFEGTKNIQYF.

This clonotype came up a few times. The gene calls are TRBV30 and TRBJ1-2; D possibly corresponds to TRBD1 (6 bases). V lost 1 base and J 3 bases, leaving 15 bases between the germline ends. CDR1 and CDR2 (germline): GTSNPN, SVGIG (reference sequence). The CDR3 contains 15 residues. In DNA, the CDR3 is TGTGCCTGGAGTGGTCGGATACAGGGCGACTATGGCTACACCTTC. This gives the protein CAWSGRIQGDYGYTF.

V and J are TRBV7-6 and TRBJ2-5; D remains ambiguous. Trimming took 3 bases from V and 4 from J, leaving 6 bases between them. The CDR3 is 12 residues long. The germline V gene has CDR1 SGHVS and CDR2 FNYEAQ. The CDR3 loop reads CASSLNTETQYF. CDR3 bases: TGTGCCAGCAGCTTGAATACAGAGACCCAGTACTTC.

J is TRBJ1-1 and V is TRBV20-1; the D is unclear. V shed 0 bases and J shed 5 bases, with 7 bases lying between them. The CDR3 is made up of 12 amino acids. Germline V gives CDR1 DFQATT, CDR2 SNEGSKA (reference sequence). CDR3: CSARDGPTEAFF. For the CDR3, the DNA is TGCAGTGCTAGAGATGGGCCGACTGAAGCTTTCTTT.

This clonotype was seen only a few times. CDR3 in amino acids: CASAGGGVYEQYF. CDR3 DNA: TGTGCCAGCGCTGGAGGGGGGGTCTACGAGCAGTACTTC. The V and J genes are TRBV6-1 and TRBJ2-7; D is possibly TRBD2 (7 bases). Germline V CDR1 and CDR2: MNHNS, SASEGT. V was clipped by 8 bases and J by 3 bases, with 14 bases between them. CDR3 length: 13 amino acids.

The V gene is TRBV20-1, the J gene TRBJ2-3; TRBD2 matches at 11 bases. The CDR3 has 14 amino acids. From germline, CDR1 is DFQATT and CDR2 SNEGSKA (reference sequence). V shed 6 bases, J shed 2 bases, and the junction held 4 bases outside the gene matches. Written as DNA, the CDR3 is TGCAGTGCGCGGGGACTAGCGGCCACAGATACGCAGTATTTT. Translated: CSARGLAATDTQYF.

Only a few counts were recorded for this clonotype. The CDR3 sequence is CSARVGAGNDSPLHF. As DNA, the CDR3 is TGCAGTGCTAGAGTCGGAGCGGGCAACGATTCACCCCTCCACTTT. The chain carries TRBV20-1 and TRBJ1-6; the D is unclear. Germline loops: CDR1 DFQATT, CDR2 SNEGSKA (reference sequence). The CDR3 loop spans 15 amino acids. Trimming removed 1 base from V and 8 bases from J, with 15 bases in between.

This clonotype was seen only a few times. The CDR3 DNA reads TGTGCCAGCAGCTTAGCGGACAGGGGTAGTTACGAGCAGTACTTC. Translation: CASSLADRGSYEQYF. J is TRBJ2-7 and V is TRBV7-8, with 9 bases that match TRBD1. From germline, CDR1 is SGHVS and CDR2 FQNEAQ. V lost 0 bases and J lost 4; bases outside the gene matches: 4. The CDR3 has 15 amino acids.

The chain links TRBV2 to TRBJ1-1, with D possibly matching TRBD1 (6 bases). The CDR3 sequence is 16 residues long. Germline CDR1 reads SNHLY; CDR2 reads FYNNEI. The V gene lost 5 bases and the J gene lost 4 bases, with 20 bases spanning the gap. The CDR3 reads CASSNSGVGAPTEAFF. The CDR3 DNA follows: TGTGCCAGCAGTAATAGCGGGGTGGGGGCACCCACTGAAGCTTTCTTT.

The chain is built from TRBV15 and TRBJ1-2, with 7 bases identical to TRBD1. Losses at the gene ends were 9 bases for V and 1 base for J; bases not matched to a gene: 11. In germline, CDR1 is LNHNV, CDR2 YYDKDF (reference sequence). The CDR3 runs 15 residues. The CDR3 DNA follows: TGTGCCACGGTTCTCGCGGGACAGCTTAACTATGGCTACACCTTC. Translation gives CATVLAGQLNYGYTF.

This chain connects TRBV10-3 to TRBJ2-5; 7 bases match TRBD1. This CDR3 comprises 13 residues. CDR1 is ENHRY, CDR2 SYGVKD, per germline. J was trimmed by 5 bases and V by 5 bases; bases with no gene match: 5. For the CDR3, the DNA is TGTGCCATCAGTTTAGGACAGGAGGAGACCCAGTACTTC. The encoded protein is CAISLGQEETQYF.